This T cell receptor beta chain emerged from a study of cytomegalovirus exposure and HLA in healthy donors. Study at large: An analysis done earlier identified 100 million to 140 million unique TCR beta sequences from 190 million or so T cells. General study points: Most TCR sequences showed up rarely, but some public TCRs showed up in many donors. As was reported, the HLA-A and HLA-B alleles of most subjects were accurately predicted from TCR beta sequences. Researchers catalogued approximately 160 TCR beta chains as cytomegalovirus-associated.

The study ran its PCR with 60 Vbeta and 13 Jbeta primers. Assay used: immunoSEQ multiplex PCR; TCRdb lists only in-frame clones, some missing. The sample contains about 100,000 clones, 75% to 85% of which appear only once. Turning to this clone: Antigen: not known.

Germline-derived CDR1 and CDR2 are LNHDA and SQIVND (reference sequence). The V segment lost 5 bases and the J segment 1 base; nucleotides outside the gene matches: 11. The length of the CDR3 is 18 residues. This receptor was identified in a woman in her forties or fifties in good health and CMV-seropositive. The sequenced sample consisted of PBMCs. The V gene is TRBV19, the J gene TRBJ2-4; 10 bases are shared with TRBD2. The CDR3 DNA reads TGTGCCAGTAGTCCCTCCATCCTAGCGGGAGTTGCCAAAAACATTCAGTACTTC. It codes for CASSPSILAGVAKNIQYF.